Shown below are 32 T cell receptor beta chains from a single sample sequenced in a study of T cells in Graves' hyperthyroidism and ophthalmopathy. Amplified TCR beta CDR3 regions derived from RNA transcripts. Initially, a first-round RT-PCR of the TCR CDR3 employed the HTBI primer set. TCRdb re-called the multiplex PCR reads with MiXCR, one entry per CDR3 protein. This table has about 530,000 distinct CDR3 sequences, 17% appearing once. Sequenced sample: blood. The source of these receptors is a woman aged 18 to 35 with Graves' ophthalmopathy.

This clonotype was found a few times. The chain joins TRBV3-1 to TRBJ2-7; 8 nucleotides agree with TRBD2. The CDR3 contains 16 residues. The V segment lost 0 bases and the J segment 2 bases; nucleotides outside the gene matches: 6. CDR1 is LGHDT, CDR2 YNNKEL, per germline (reference sequence). CDR3 sequence: CASSQEGLAGPYEQYF. For the CDR3, the DNA is TGTGCCAGCAGCCAAGAGGGGCTAGCGGGCCCCTACGAGCAGTACTTC.

The chain's CDR3 is CATSDVMNTEAFF. CDR3 nucleotide sequence: TGTGCCACCAGTGATGTTATGAACACTGAAGCTTTCTTT. The V gene is TRBV24-1, the J gene TRBJ1-1; D unclear. Per germline, CDR1 KGHDR and CDR2 SFDVKD. This CDR3 region has 13 residues. V lost 3 bases and J 0 bases, leaving 4 bases between the germline ends.

This clonotype was observed a handful of times. The chain uses TRBV3-1 and TRBJ2-1, with 8 positions matching TRBD2. The V segment lost 0 bases and the J segment 5 bases; nucleotides outside the gene matches: 3. Germline V gene lookup returns CDR1 LGHDT and CDR2 YNNKEL (reference sequence). The CDR3 length is 15 residues. CDR3: CASSQDTGGHNEQFF. CDR3 sequence (DNA): TGTGCCAGCAGCCAAGATACGGGGGGGCACAATGAGCAGTTCTTC.

This rearrangement joins TRBV5-1 to TRBJ2-7; 12 nucleotides align to TRBD2. V lost 7 bases to trimming and J lost 4 bases; unmatched junction nucleotides: 12. The CDR3 is 16 residues long. Germline-derived CDR1 and CDR2 are SGHRS and YFSETQ. This CDR3 is CASSHLAGGPLYEQYF. DNA for the CDR3: TGCGCCAGCTCCCACCTAGCGGGAGGGCCTTTGTACGAGCAGTACTTC.

The sample holds one count of this clonotype. This may come from a read error, since a much larger clone is one base off. V is TRBV6-4 and J is TRBJ2-5, with TRBD1 identical over 9 bases. Germline V CDR1 and CDR2: MRHNA, SNTAGT. The CDR3 runs 15 residues. This CDR3 reads CASSATGTGSEIQYF. As DNA, the CDR3 is TGTGCCAGCAGTGCGACCGGGACAGGGTCGGAGATCCAGTACTTC.

As for this clonotype: This may be a read error: a much more frequent sequence differs by one nucleotide. The chain uses TRBV20-1 and TRBJ2-1, with 10 bases identical to TRBD2. The CDR3 runs 17 residues. The germline CDR1 and CDR2 sequences are DFQATT and SNEGSKA (reference sequence). J gave up 0 bases and V 3 bases, and 8 bases lay outside the gene matches. In nucleotides, the CDR3 is TGCAGTGCTAGTTCCGTCGAGCGGGGGGGCTCCTACAATGAGCAGTTCTTC. This gives the protein CSASSVERGGSYNEQFF.

The chain couples TRBV28 to TRBJ1-5, with TRBD1 as a possible D gene (5 bases). Trimming left V 3 bases short and J 0 bases short, with 15 bases between. The CDR3 contains 17 residues. Germline CDR1 reads MDHEN; CDR2 reads SYDVKM. The CDR3 DNA follows: TGTGCCAGCAGTTTGGGACGCCCATCTTATAGCAATCAGCCCCAGCATTTT. Its protein is CASSLGRPSYSNQPQHF.

This clonotype occurred many times. The gene calls are TRBV11-2 and TRBJ1-2, with no clear D. The germline V and J ends were trimmed by 1 base and 4 bases, with 7 bases remaining between them. The CDR3 has 13 amino acids. The germline CDR1 and CDR2 sequences are SGHAT and FQNNGV. CDR3 in DNA: TGTGCCAGCAGCTTAGGGCCAGCCTATGGCTACACCTTC. It codes for CASSLGPAYGYTF.

This clonotype showed up many times. The chain has TRBV6-1 and TRBJ2-1; TRBD2 matches 12 bases. CDR1 MNHNS and CDR2 SASEGT come from the germline V gene. This CDR3 comprises 15 residues. J lost 4 bases, V lost 6 bases, and 4 bases had no gene match. CDR3 in amino acids: CASRPLAGGYNEQFF. DNA for the CDR3: TGTGCCAGCAGACCCCTAGCGGGGGGGTACAATGAGCAGTTCTTC.

This clonotype has only a few counts. The chain carries TRBV29-1 and TRBJ1-6, with a tentative D call TRBD1 (6 bases). This CDR3 comprises 17 residues. CDR1 is SQVTM and CDR2 is ANQGSEA in the germline V gene. The V gene lost 0 bases and the J gene lost 10 bases, with 22 bases spanning the gap. The CDR3 nucleotides are TGCAGCGTTGAAGAGGCCGATGGGGGGGGGCTTGGATCACCCCTCCACTTT. It yields the protein CSVEEADGGGLGSPLHF.

This clonotype was counted many times. The rearrangement links TRBV3-1 to TRBJ2-7; no clear D gene. This CDR3 has 16 residues. Trimming left V 5 bases short and J 1 base short, with 18 bases between. CDR1 is LGHDT, CDR2 YNNKEL, per germline (reference sequence). The CDR3 region has the DNA TGTGCCAGCAGCAATGTACTGGACGGATTTTCCTACGAGCAGTACTTC. It translates to CASSNVLDGFSYEQYF.

This chain uses TRBV20-1 with TRBJ2-1, with 9 bases matching TRBD2. Trimming took 7 bases from V and 6 from J; bases not matched to a gene: 4. Germline V CDR1 and CDR2: DFQATT, SNEGSKA (reference sequence). This CDR3 region has 12 residues. The CDR3, as DNA: TGCAGTGTAGCGGGAGTAGGCAATGAGCAGTTCTTC. Translated, it gives CSVAGVGNEQFF.

This clonotype came up many times. The chain is built from TRBV13 and TRBJ1-5; D gene ambiguous. Germline V CDR1 and CDR2: PRHDT, FYEKMQ (reference sequence). Trimming removed 4 bases from V and 0 bases from J, with 10 bases in between. The CDR3 loop spans 15 amino acids. The CDR3 sequence is CASSSNKNSNQPQHF. In nucleotides, the CDR3 is TGTGCCAGCAGCTCGAATAAGAATAGCAATCAGCCCCAGCATTTT.

In its sample, this clonotype was seen many times. V gene TRBV7-9 combines with J gene TRBJ1-1; 9 positions match TRBD1. This CDR3 has 15 amino acids. Germline-derived CDR1 and CDR2 are SEHNR and FQNEAQ (reference sequence). With 5 bases clipped from V and 4 bases from J, the junction kept 8 bases outside the gene matches. CDR3 amino acids: CASSLTGGEGTEAFF. The CDR3 coding sequence is TGTGCCAGCAGCCTAACAGGGGGCGAGGGCACTGAAGCTTTCTTT.

This clonotype appeared many times. V and J are TRBV5-1 and TRBJ2-7; D perhaps matches TRBD2 (5 bases). CDR1 is SGHRS, CDR2 YFSETQ, per germline. The CDR3 contains 14 residues. V dropped 6 bases and J dropped 1 base, with 14 bases sitting between them. The CDR3 DNA follows: TGCGCCAGCAAACCGACCGAGGGTTCCTACGAGCAGTACTTC. It specifies CASKPTEGSYEQYF.

A remark on this clonotype: Possible read error: a much larger clone is one base away. V gene TRBV20-1 combines with J gene TRBJ2-1; a weak D match, TRBD1 (6 bases). This CDR3 has 17 amino acids. Looked up from germline, CDR1 is DFQATT and CDR2 is SNEGSKA (reference sequence). CDR3: CSARGVSRGPSYNERFF. CDR3 DNA sequence: TGCAGTGCTAGAGGGGTCAGCAGGGGCCCGTCCTACAATGAGCGGTTCTTC.

This clonotype came up once. This clone may be a read error of a much larger clone one base away. The chain is built from TRBV7-3 and TRBJ1-2; D not resolved. In germline, CDR1 is SGHTA, CDR2 FQGTGA. This CDR3 is built from 15 residues. The CDR3 protein is CASTLAVHPPGGYTF. The CDR3 coding sequence is TGTGCCAGCACCTTAGCAGTTCACCCGCCGGGAGGCTACACCTTC.

This clonotype was observed many times. The chain employs TRBV28 and TRBJ2-7; 10 nucleotides align to TRBD1. The V gene end was trimmed by 3 bases and the J gene end by 2 bases; junction bases not matched to a gene: 4. CDR3 length: 15 amino acids. Per the germline V gene, CDR1 is MDHEN and CDR2 is SYDVKM. CDR3 in DNA: TGTGCCAGCAGTTTGGGGACAGGGGTCCCCTACGAGCAGTACTTC. Amino acids: CASSLGTGVPYEQYF.

This chain connects TRBV7-6 to TRBJ2-1; 8 bases match TRBD2. CDR3 size: 20 residues. Losses at the gene ends were 5 bases for V and 3 bases for J; bases not matched to a gene: 21. CDR1 is SGHVS and CDR2 is FNYEAQ in the germline V gene. The CDR3 loop is CASSKDQTNGRANYYNEQFF. The CDR3, as DNA: TGTGCCAGCAGCAAGGACCAGACTAACGGGAGGGCCAATTACTACAATGAGCAGTTCTTC.

V usage is TRBV29-1 and J usage is TRBJ2-3; D is undetermined. Germline values: CDR1 SQVTM, CDR2 ANQGSEA. The V end lost 4 bases, the J end lost 6 bases, and 11 bases lay between the germline ends. This CDR3 region has 12 residues. The CDR3 sequence is CSVGSTRDTQYF. CDR3 nucleotide sequence: TGCAGCGTTGGGTCGACCCGGGATACGCAGTATTTT.

In its sample, this clonotype was seen many times. This sequence joins TRBV20-1 and TRBJ1-5; D ambiguous. The CDR3 runs 14 residues. Germline V gene sequence: CDR1 DFQATT, CDR2 SNEGSKA (reference sequence). Trimming took off 2 bases at V and 6 bases at J, with 14 bases between the two ends. The CDR3: CSARPPGVAQPQHF. The CDR3 DNA reads as TGCAGTGCTAGACCCCCCGGGGTTGCTCAGCCCCAGCATTTT.

This clonotype was seen ten or more times. V is TRBV11-2 and J is TRBJ1-3; D may be TRBD1 (5 bases). The CDR3 is made up of 14 amino acids. V was clipped by 7 bases and J by 4 bases, with 14 bases between them. Germline CDR1 and CDR2: SGHAT and FQNNGV. The CDR3 DNA follows: TGTGCCAGCACCCTAGCACAGGCCGGAAACACCATATATTTT. Translation: CASTLAQAGNTIYF. The whole variable domain, remainder taken from reference TRBV11-2 and TRBJ1-3, is EAGVAQSPRYKIIEKRQSVAFWCNPISGHATLYWYQQILGQGPKLLIQFQNNGVVDDSQLPKDRFSAERLKGVDSTLKIQPAKLEDSAVYLCASTLAQAGNTIYFGEGSWLTVV.

This clonotype has only a few counts. The chain links TRBV10-2 to TRBJ1-5; D gene unclear. The CDR3 covers 12 residues. V dropped 10 bases and J dropped 4 bases, with 11 bases sitting between them. Germline values: CDR1 WSHSY, CDR2 SAAADI. CDR3 protein: CATDLANQPQHF. CDR3 sequence (DNA): TGCGCCACCGATTTGGCGAATCAGCCCCAGCATTTT.

This clonotype was counted a few times. CDR3 residues: CASSSRLVSGKVYEQYF. The DNA of the CDR3 is TGTGCCAGCAGTTCCCGCTTGGTTAGCGGGAAAGTCTACGAGCAGTACTTC. The rearrangement links TRBV27 to TRBJ2-7, with 8 bases fitting TRBD2. V was pared by 4 bases and J by 3 bases, with 14 bases of the junction left unmatched. This CDR3 contains 17 residues. CDR1 MNHEY and CDR2 SMNVEV come from the germline V gene (reference sequence).

This chain joins TRBV13 and TRBJ2-7; the D gene could be TRBD1 or TRBD2 (5 bases each). This CDR3 contains 15 residues. Trimming removed 2 bases from V and 6 bases from J, with 17 bases in between. Looked up from germline, CDR1 is PRHDT and CDR2 is FYEKMQ (reference sequence). CDR3 sequence: CASSLIGAGLREQYF. In DNA, the CDR3 is TGTGCCAGCAGCTTAATCGGGGCAGGGCTCCGCGAGCAGTACTTC.

This chain connects TRBV7-9 to TRBJ1-1, with unresolved D. CDR3 size: 15 residues. The germline CDR1 and CDR2 sequences are SEHNR and FQNEAQ (reference sequence). V was cut by 1 base and J by 2 bases, with 11 bases left in between. The CDR3 loop is CASSLGITVNTEAFF. CDR3 bases: TGTGCCAGCAGCTTAGGTATTACAGTTAACACTGAAGCTTTCTTT.

This clonotype appeared a few times. V and J are TRBV13 and TRBJ2-2; TRBD2 agrees at 11 bases. There are 17 residues in the CDR3. Germline V gene sequence: CDR1 PRHDT, CDR2 FYEKMQ (reference sequence). V dropped 5 bases and J dropped 5; count of bases not matched to a gene: 10. The DNA of the CDR3 is TGTGCCAGCAGCCCCGCTAGCGGGGGGCCGAGGACCGGGGAGCTGTTTTTT. This sequence encodes CASSPASGGPRTGELFF.

The CDR3, as DNA: TGTGCCAGCAGTTTTTTGCAGGGCGCTAATGAGCAGTTCTTC. Translation gives CASSFLQGANEQFF. This chain links TRBV27 with TRBJ2-1, with a possible D match to TRBD1 (5 bases). This CDR3 spans 14 amino acids. Germline lookup yields CDR1 MNHEY and CDR2 SMNVEV (reference sequence). V was pared by 3 bases and J by 7 bases, with 13 bases between.

This clonotype has at least ten counts. The V call is TRBV10-3, the J call TRBJ2-1, with D tentatively TRBD2 (7 bases). From germline, CDR1 is ENHRY and CDR2 SYGVKD. Between the trimmed V and J ends, which lost 8 bases and 7 bases, there was a span of 18 bases. CDR3 length: 14 amino acids. The CDR3 nucleotides are TGTGCCATCGCGAGAGGGGAGGGGGTAAATGAGCAGTTCTTC. This encodes CAIARGEGVNEQFF.

This clonotype was detected ten times or more. This chain uses TRBV7-9 with TRBJ2-1, with TRBD1 matching over 7 bases. The CDR3 consists of 15 residues. Trimming took 5 bases from V and 7 from J; bases not matched to a gene: 11. Germline V gene lookup returns CDR1 SEHNR and CDR2 FQNEAQ (reference sequence). CDR3 DNA sequence: TGTGCCAGCAGCACTTGGACAGGCCCACCTAATGAGCAGTTCTTC. Amino acid sequence: CASSTWTGPPNEQFF.

Many counts were recorded for this clonotype. The J gene is TRBJ2-3, the V gene TRBV11-2; 12 bases map to TRBD2. The CDR3 runs 17 residues. V lost 4 bases to trimming and J lost 3 bases; unmatched junction nucleotides: 8. The V gene's germline CDR1 is SGHAT and CDR2 FQNNGV. The CDR3 protein is CASSSQPGLAGTDTQYF. CDR3 DNA sequence: TGTGCCAGCAGCTCCCAACCAGGACTAGCGGGGACAGATACGCAGTATTTT.

The chain has TRBV5-1 and TRBJ1-5; D is unresolved. This CDR3 spans 13 amino acids. Per the germline V gene, CDR1 is SGHRS and CDR2 is YFSETQ. With 5 bases removed from V and 0 bases from J, the gap between germline ends came to 6 bases. In DNA form, the CDR3 reads TGCGCCAGCAGAAGAGATAGCAATCAGCCCCAGCATTTT. It yields the protein CASRRDSNQPQHF.